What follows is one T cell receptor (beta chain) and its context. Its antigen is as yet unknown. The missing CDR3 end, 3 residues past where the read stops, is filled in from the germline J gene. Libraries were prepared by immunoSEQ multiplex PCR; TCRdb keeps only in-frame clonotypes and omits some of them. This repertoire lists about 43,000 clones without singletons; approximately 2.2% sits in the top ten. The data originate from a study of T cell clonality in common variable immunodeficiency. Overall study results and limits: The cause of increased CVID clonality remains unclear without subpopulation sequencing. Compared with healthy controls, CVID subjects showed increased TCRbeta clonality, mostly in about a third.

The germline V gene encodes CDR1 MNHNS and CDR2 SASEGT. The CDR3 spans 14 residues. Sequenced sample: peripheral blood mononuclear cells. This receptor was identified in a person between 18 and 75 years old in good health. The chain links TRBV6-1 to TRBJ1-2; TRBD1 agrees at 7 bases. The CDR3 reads CASSAGQVLNDYTF. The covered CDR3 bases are TGTGCCAGCAGTGCCGGACAGGTTCTCAATGAC.